These 27 T cell receptor beta chains were all obtained from the same sample, sequenced in a study of shared clonotypes between healthy human individuals. Assay: immunoSEQ multiplex PCR; the TCRdb copy retains only in-frame clones and omits some. The top ten clones hold roughly 15% of a sample with some 96,000 clones, about half of them seen once. The sequenced sample was PBMCs. These receptors were taken from a woman between 35 and 50 years old in good health. Some clones in this sample may be carry-over from other donors' samples.

The V gene is TRBV7-3, the J gene TRBJ2-7; possibly TRBD2 for D (6 bases). The germline V gene encodes CDR1 SGHTA and CDR2 FQGTGA. The germline V and J ends were trimmed by 2 bases and 0 bases, with 17 bases remaining between them. The length of the CDR3 is 17 residues. CDR3 DNA: TGTGCCAGCAGCTTAGGTGGATTAGCGGATTACTCCTACGAGCAGTACTTC. Its protein is CASSLGGLADYSYEQYF.

This chain uses TRBV5-4 with TRBJ2-5; D call uncertain. The V end lost 2 bases, the J end lost 5 bases, and 7 bases lay between the germline ends. The CDR3 runs to 12 residues. Germline CDR1 is SGHNT and CDR2 is YYREEE (reference sequence). CDR3 in amino acids: CASSLAIETQYF. The CDR3 DNA reads as TGTGCCAGCAGCTTAGCGATCGAGACCCAGTACTTC.

This chain connects TRBV11-3 to TRBJ2-7; TRBD1 agrees at 7 bases. The CDR3 covers 15 residues. Germline loops: CDR1 SGHNT, CDR2 YENEEA. Trimming removed 1 base from V and 1 base from J; junction bases left unmatched: 4. The CDR3 DNA follows: TGTGCCAGCAGCTTAGCTGGGGACAGATCCTACGAGCAGTACTTC. This encodes CASSLAGDRSYEQYF.

The chain couples TRBV9 to TRBJ2-7; D gene uncertain. Germline V gene sequence: CDR1 SGDLS, CDR2 YYNGEE. CDR3 length: 14 residues. V gave up 0 bases and J gave up 6 bases, with 13 bases separating them. Here the CDR3 DNA reads TGTGCCAGCAGCGTAGCTGCAGGTGTAAGCGAGCAGTACTTC. The encoded protein is CASSVAAGVSEQYF.

The chain carries TRBV28 and TRBJ2-7, with TRBD1 identical over 8 bases. Germline CDR1 MDHEN, CDR2 SYDVKM. The trim removed 3 bases at V and 2 bases at J, leaving 3 bases unmatched. The CDR3 is 14 amino acids. The chain's CDR3 is CASSFGTGAYEQYF. As DNA, the CDR3 is TGTGCCAGCAGTTTTGGGACAGGAGCCTACGAGCAGTACTTC.

This clone was counted only a few times. The CDR3 bases are TGTGCCAGCAGCTTAGACGGCGGGGGGTTGTACTTC. As protein: CASSLDGGGLYF. The rearrangement uses TRBV11-2 and TRBJ2-7, with 8 bases that match TRBD2. CDR1 and CDR2 from the germline V gene are SGHAT and FQNNGV. The V segment lost 0 bases and the J segment 12 bases; nucleotides outside the gene matches: 4. This CDR3 is built from 12 residues.

In its sample, this clone was seen a few times. The rearrangement uses TRBV27 and TRBJ2-7; TRBD2 agrees at 11 bases. V lost 6 bases, J lost 0 bases, and 7 bases stayed unmatched. The CDR3 consists of 16 residues. Germline V gene data show CDR1 as MNHEY and CDR2 as SMNVEV (reference sequence). The CDR3: CASSPRGTSGSYEQYF. The CDR3 DNA follows: TGTGCCAGCAGCCCGAGAGGGACTAGCGGCTCCTACGAGCAGTACTTC.

This clone occurred a few times. This chain connects TRBV29-1 to TRBJ2-7; TRBD2 agrees at 10 bases. The V and J ends lost 4 bases and 7 bases, in that order; junction bases with no gene match: 7. The germline gives CDR1 SQVTM, CDR2 ANQGSEA. CDR3 length equals 13 residues. The CDR3 sequence: CSVGAGGPGEQYF. The CDR3 DNA reads TGCAGCGTTGGAGCGGGAGGGCCTGGAGAGCAGTACTTC.

Note on this clone: With a far larger clone one base away, a read error is the likely cause. The sample contains more than one DNA sequence encoding this CDR3. The genes are TRBV30 and TRBJ1-2; no definite D call. CDR1 is GTSNPN and CDR2 is SVGIG in the germline V gene (reference sequence). The CDR3 has 12 residues. Here the CDR3 DNA reads TGTGCTTGGAGTCGACCGACCTATGGCTACACCTTC. It codes for CAWSRPTYGYTF.

The V gene is TRBV7-9, the J gene TRBJ2-7; a possible D gene is TRBD2 (5 bases). CDR3 length: 14 residues. From germline, CDR1 is SEHNR and CDR2 FQNEAQ (reference sequence). V lost 5 bases to trimming and J lost 6 bases, with 17 bases between them. The CDR3 is CASSPGLETSEQYF. CDR3 nucleotide sequence: TGTGCCAGCAGCCCTGGACTGGAAACGTCCGAGCAGTACTTC.

The CDR3, as DNA: TGTGCCAGCAGTCCGCCGGGACCCAATCAGCCCCAGCATTTT. Amino acids: CASSPPGPNQPQHF. The chain recombines TRBV27 with TRBJ1-5; TRBD1 is a possible D gene (5 bases). This CDR3 contains 14 residues. CDR1 and CDR2 from the germline V gene are MNHEY and SMNVEV (reference sequence). With 5 bases removed from V and 3 bases from J, the gap between germline ends came to 11 bases.

The rearrangement links TRBV2 to TRBJ2-2; TRBD2 is a possible D gene (6 bases). Trimming stripped 6 bases from V and 0 bases from J, with 14 bases between. CDR1 and CDR2 from the germline V gene are SNHLY and FYNNEI. The CDR3 contains 16 residues. The CDR3 region is CASSHGAGTNTGELFF. The DNA of the CDR3 is TGTGCCAGCAGCCACGGGGCGGGAACGAACACCGGGGAGCTGTTTTTT.

This chain connects TRBV5-5 to TRBJ1-2, with TRBD1 identical over 11 bases. With 4 bases clipped from V and 4 bases from J, the junction kept 6 bases outside the gene matches. CDR1 SGHKS and CDR2 YYEKEE come from the germline V gene (reference sequence). This CDR3 is built from 15 residues. The CDR3 DNA reads TGTGCCAGCAGCCTCGGACAGGGGGCAAGCTATGGCTACACCTTC. Encoded protein: CASSLGQGASYGYTF.

This rearrangement joins TRBV2 to TRBJ2-7, with D perhaps TRBD2 (5 bases). Trimming pared 6 bases from V and 1 base from J, leaving 13 bases between. CDR1 is SNHLY, CDR2 FYNNEI, per germline. The CDR3 sequence is 14 residues long. DNA of the CDR3: TGTGCCAGCAGGGAACAAACTAGATCCTACGAGCAGTACTTC. It is translated as CASREQTRSYEQYF.

The V and J genes are TRBV5-1 and TRBJ2-2; D unresolved. Trimming took off 1 base at V and 4 bases at J, with 14 bases between the two ends. The CDR3 sequence is 16 residues long. Germline assignment: CDR1 SGHRS and CDR2 YFSETQ. CDR3 coding DNA: TGCGCCAGCAGCTTGACGACCAGGTCGACCACCGGGGAGCTGTTTTTT. It encodes CASSLTTRSTTGELFF.

This clone was seen more than once but under ten times. The chain carries TRBV5-1 and TRBJ2-1, with 10 bases aligning to TRBD2. From germline, CDR1 is SGHRS and CDR2 YFSETQ. V was clipped by 0 bases and J by 9 bases; unmatched bases: 6. The CDR3 is 15 residues long. CDR3 nucleotides: TGCGCCAGCAGCTTGGCATTAGCGGGGGGTGGTGAGCAGTTCTTC. It translates to CASSLALAGGGEQFF.

Only one count was recorded for this clone. The chain joins TRBV5-1 to TRBJ1-5, with D hard to call. V lost 0 bases and J lost 0, with 10 bases in between. The germline gives CDR1 SGHRS, CDR2 YFSETQ. This CDR3 has 16 residues. CDR3 DNA: TGCGCCAGCAGCTTGGGGGGAGATAATAGCAATCAGCCCCAGCATTTT. Its protein product is CASSLGGDNSNQPQHF.

This clone was counted once. This chain joins TRBV7-2 and TRBJ2-1; 8 nucleotides align to TRBD2. This CDR3 comprises 16 residues. V lost 5 bases to trimming and J lost 4 bases; unmatched junction nucleotides: 10. The germline gives CDR1 SGHTA, CDR2 FQGNSA. The CDR3 coding sequence is TGTGCCAGCAGCCAAAGACGGACTAGCATTTACAATGAGCAGTTCTTC. Its protein product is CASSQRRTSIYNEQFF. Filled out from reference TRBV7-2 and TRBJ2-1, the complete variable domain reads GAGVSQSPSNKVTEKGKDVELRCDPISGHTALYWYRQSLGQGLEFLIYFQGNSAPDKSGLPSDRFSAERTGGSVSTLTIQRTQQEDSAVYLCASSQRRTSIYNEQFFGPGTRLTVL.

This clone appeared a few times. This chain joins TRBV25-1 and TRBJ2-6; tentatively, D is TRBD1 (6 bases). Between the trimmed V and J ends, which lost 4 bases and 0 bases, there was a span of 16 bases. Looked up from germline, CDR1 is MGHDK and CDR2 is SYGVNS. The CDR3 is made up of 18 amino acids. CDR3 amino acids: CASSGLSGAVSGANVLTF. The CDR3 nucleotides are TGTGCCAGCAGTGGGCTCTCAGGGGCGGTCTCTGGGGCCAACGTCCTGACTTTC.

The table lists this clone with many counts. The chain employs TRBV30 and TRBJ2-5; D could derive from TRBD1 or TRBD2 (5 bases each). The ends were cut back, 3 bases at V and 1 base at J, with 12 bases in the middle. Germline values: CDR1 GTSNPN, CDR2 SVGIG (reference sequence). The CDR3 contains 14 residues. DNA of the CDR3: TGTGCCTGGAGACCCGGGACCGCCCAAGAGACCCAGTACTTC. Amino acid sequence: CAWRPGTAQETQYF. The full variable domain, with the rest looked up from reference TRBV30 and TRBJ2-5, is SQTIHQWPATLVQPVGSPLSLECTVEGTSNPNLYWYRQAAGRGLQLLFYSVGIGQISSEVPQNLSASRPQDRQFILSSKKLLLSDSGFYLCAWRPGTAQETQYFGPGTRLLVL.

The CDR3 protein is CAWSRSRTALSGNTIYF. The CDR3 nucleotides read TGTGCCTGGAGTAGATCCCGGACAGCCCTATCAGGAAACACCATATATTTT. The genes are TRBV30 and TRBJ1-3; weak D call: TRBD1 (6 bases). The CDR3 consists of 17 residues. Per germline, CDR1 GTSNPN and CDR2 SVGIG (reference sequence). The V gene lost 2 bases and the J gene lost 4 bases, with 21 bases spanning the gap.

There are many counts of this clone. CDR3 in amino acids: CASSVGRGRNQPQHF. CDR3 DNA sequence: TGTGCCAGCAGTGTGGGAAGGGGGCGGAATCAGCCCCAGCATTTT. This sequence joins TRBV6-1 and TRBJ1-5; 7 nucleotides line up with TRBD1. V shed 4 bases, J shed 4 bases, and the junction held 7 bases outside the gene matches. CDR1 is MNHNS, CDR2 SASEGT, per germline. The CDR3 spans 15 residues.

This sequence joins TRBV29-1 and TRBJ1-2; possibly TRBD1 for D (5 bases). V lost 7 bases to trimming and J lost 3 bases, with 15 bases between them. The V gene's germline CDR1 is SQVTM and CDR2 ANQGSEA. The CDR3 runs to 13 residues. The CDR3 bases are TGCAGCGGGGGGGGAAGCGGTGACTATGGCTACACCTTC. Protein: CSGGGSGDYGYTF.

The chain uses TRBV28 and TRBJ2-7, with D maybe TRBD2 (5 bases). CDR1 MDHEN and CDR2 SYDVKM come from the germline V gene. Deletions cut 3 bases from V and 0 bases from J, with 21 bases between. The CDR3 sequence is 18 residues long. The CDR3 reads CASSFLTPGGLSSYEQYF. Here the CDR3 DNA reads TGTGCCAGCAGTTTCCTTACCCCGGGCGGGTTAAGCTCCTACGAGCAGTACTTC.

This clone was recorded a few times. The chain uses TRBV30 and TRBJ2-6; D is perhaps TRBD2 (6 bases). This CDR3 comprises 18 residues. The germline V gene has CDR1 GTSNPN and CDR2 SVGIG (reference sequence). Trimming removed 2 bases from V and 0 bases from J, with 17 bases in between. The CDR3 loop reads CAWSPPGVIVSGANVLTF. The CDR3 DNA reads TGTGCCTGGAGTCCCCCGGGGGTGATAGTCTCTGGGGCCAACGTCCTGACTTTC.

This clone was seen a handful of times. V and J are TRBV4-2 and TRBJ1-5; no reliable D call. V was trimmed by 1 base and J by 2 bases, leaving 6 bases between them. The length of the CDR3 is 14 residues. Germline CDR1 is LGHNA and CDR2 is YNFKEQ. The CDR3 spells CASSQVTGNQPQHF. CDR3 DNA sequence: TGTGCCAGCAGCCAAGTTACAGGCAATCAGCCCCAGCATTTT.

Many counts were recorded for this clone. The chain combines TRBV5-6 with TRBJ2-7, with a tentative D call TRBD2 (6 bases). The germline CDR1 and CDR2 sequences are SGHDT and YYEEEE. With 4 bases removed from V and 0 bases from J, the gap between germline ends came to 14 bases. CDR3 length equals 15 residues. The CDR3 loop is CASSIIAASSYEQYF. The CDR3 DNA reads as TGTGCCAGCAGCATAATAGCGGCCTCCTCCTACGAGCAGTACTTC.